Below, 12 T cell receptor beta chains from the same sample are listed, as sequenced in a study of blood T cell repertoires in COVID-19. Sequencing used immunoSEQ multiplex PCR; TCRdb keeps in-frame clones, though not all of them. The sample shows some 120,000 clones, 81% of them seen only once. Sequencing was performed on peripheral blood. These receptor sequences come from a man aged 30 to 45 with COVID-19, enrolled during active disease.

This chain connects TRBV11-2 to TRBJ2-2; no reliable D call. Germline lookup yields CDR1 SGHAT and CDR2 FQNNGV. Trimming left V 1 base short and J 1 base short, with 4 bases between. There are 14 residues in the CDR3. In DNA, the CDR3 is TGTGCCAGCAGCTTAGGACAGAACACCGGGGAGCTGTTTTTT. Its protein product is CASSLGQNTGELFF.

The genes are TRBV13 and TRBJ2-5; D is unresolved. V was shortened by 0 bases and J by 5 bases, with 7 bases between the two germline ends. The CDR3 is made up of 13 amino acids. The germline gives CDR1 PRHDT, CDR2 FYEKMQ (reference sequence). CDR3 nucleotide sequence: TGTGCCAGCAGCTTAGGGGTCGGGGAGACCCAGTACTTC. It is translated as CASSLGVGETQYF.

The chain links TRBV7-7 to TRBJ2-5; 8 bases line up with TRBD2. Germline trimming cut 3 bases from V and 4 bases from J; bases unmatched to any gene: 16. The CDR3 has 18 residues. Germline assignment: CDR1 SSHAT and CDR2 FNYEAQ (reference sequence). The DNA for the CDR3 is TGTGCCAGCAGCTTTCGGGTACCCGCCGGGAGGGGAGGAGAGACCCAGTACTTC. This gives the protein CASSFRVPAGRGGETQYF.

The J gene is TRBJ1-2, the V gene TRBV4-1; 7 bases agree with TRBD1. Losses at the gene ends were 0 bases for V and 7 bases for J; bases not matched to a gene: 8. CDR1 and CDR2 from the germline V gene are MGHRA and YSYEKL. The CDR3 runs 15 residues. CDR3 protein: CASSQDLGGAGGYTF. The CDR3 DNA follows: TGCGCCAGCAGCCAAGATCTAGGGGGCGCCGGTGGCTACACCTTC.

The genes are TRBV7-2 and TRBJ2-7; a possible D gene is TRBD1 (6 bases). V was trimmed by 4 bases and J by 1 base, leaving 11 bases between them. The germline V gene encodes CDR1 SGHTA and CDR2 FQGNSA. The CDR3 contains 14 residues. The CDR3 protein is CASSWTDSSYEQYF. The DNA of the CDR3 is TGTGCCAGCAGCTGGACGGACAGTTCCTACGAGCAGTACTTC.

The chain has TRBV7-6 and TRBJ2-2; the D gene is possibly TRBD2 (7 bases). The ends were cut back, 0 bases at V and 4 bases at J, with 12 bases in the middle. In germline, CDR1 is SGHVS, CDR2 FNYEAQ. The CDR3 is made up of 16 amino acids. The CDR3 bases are TGTGCCAGCAGCTTAGCGGCGGGGGCACCCACCGGGGAGCTGTTTTTT. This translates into CASSLAAGAPTGELFF.

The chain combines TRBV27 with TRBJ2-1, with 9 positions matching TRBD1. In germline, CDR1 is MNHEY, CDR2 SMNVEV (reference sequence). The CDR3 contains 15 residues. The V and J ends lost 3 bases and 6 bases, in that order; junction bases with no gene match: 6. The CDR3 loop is CASSFSGTGFNEQFF. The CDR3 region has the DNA TGTGCCAGCAGTTTTTCCGGGACAGGGTTCAATGAGCAGTTCTTC.

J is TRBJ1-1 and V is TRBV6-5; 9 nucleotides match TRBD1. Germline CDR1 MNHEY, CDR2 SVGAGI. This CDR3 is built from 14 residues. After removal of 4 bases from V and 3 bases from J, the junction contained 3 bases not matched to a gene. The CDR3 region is CASSSTGGYTEAFF. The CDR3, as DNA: TGTGCCAGCAGTTCGACAGGGGGTTACACTGAAGCTTTCTTT.

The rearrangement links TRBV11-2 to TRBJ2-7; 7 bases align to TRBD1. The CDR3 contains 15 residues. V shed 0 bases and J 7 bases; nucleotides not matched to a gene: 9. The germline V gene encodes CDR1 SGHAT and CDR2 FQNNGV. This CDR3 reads CASSLDGRGPYEQYF. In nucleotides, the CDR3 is TGTGCCAGCAGCTTAGATGGAAGGGGGCCGTATGAGCAGTACTTC.

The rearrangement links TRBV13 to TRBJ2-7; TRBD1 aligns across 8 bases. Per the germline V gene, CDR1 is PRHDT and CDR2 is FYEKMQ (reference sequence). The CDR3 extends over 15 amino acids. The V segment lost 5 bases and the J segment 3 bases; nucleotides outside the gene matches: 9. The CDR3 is CASSGRQGSDYEQYF. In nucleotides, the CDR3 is TGTGCCAGCAGCGGCCGACAGGGGAGTGACTACGAGCAGTACTTC.

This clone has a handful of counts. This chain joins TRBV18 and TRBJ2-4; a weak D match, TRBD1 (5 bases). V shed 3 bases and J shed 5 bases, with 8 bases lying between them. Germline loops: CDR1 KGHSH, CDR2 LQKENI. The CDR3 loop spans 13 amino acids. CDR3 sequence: CASSPATENIQYF. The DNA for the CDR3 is TGTGCCAGCTCACCGGCGACAGAAAACATTCAGTACTTC.

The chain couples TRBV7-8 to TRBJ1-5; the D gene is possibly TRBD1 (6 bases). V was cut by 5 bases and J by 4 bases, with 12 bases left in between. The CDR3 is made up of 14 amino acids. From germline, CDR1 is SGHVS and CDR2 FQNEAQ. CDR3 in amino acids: CASSTQGSNQPQHF. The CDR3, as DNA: TGTGCCAGCAGCACCCAGGGGAGTAATCAGCCCCAGCATTTT.